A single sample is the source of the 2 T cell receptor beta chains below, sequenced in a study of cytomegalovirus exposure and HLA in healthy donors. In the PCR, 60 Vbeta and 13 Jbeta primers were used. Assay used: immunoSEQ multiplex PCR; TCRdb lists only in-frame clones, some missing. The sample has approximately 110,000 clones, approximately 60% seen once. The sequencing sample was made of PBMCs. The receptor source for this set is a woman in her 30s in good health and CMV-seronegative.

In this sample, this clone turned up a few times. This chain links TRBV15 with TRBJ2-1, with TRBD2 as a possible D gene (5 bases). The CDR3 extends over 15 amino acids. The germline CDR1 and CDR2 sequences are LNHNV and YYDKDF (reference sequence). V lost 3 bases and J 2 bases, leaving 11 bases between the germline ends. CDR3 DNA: TGTGCCACCAGCAGTAGTAAGGAGGCCTACAATGAGCAGTTCTTC. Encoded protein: CATSSSKEAYNEQFF. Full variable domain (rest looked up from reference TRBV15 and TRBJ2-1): DAMVIQNPRYQVTQFGKPVTLSCSQTLNHNVMYWYQQKSSQAPKLLFHYYDKDFNNEADTPDNFQSRRPNTSFCFLDIRSPGLGDTAMYLCATSSSKEAYNEQFFGPGTRLTVL.

CDR3 bases: TGTGCCAGTAGTATAGGGACAGAAAACATTCAGTACTTC. It yields the protein CASSIGTENIQYF. V gene TRBV19 combines with J gene TRBJ2-4; D perhaps matches TRBD1 (6 bases). The CDR3 sequence is 13 residues long. Trimming removed 1 base at V and 5 bases at J, with 6 bases between. Looked up from germline, CDR1 is LNHDA and CDR2 is SQIVND (reference sequence). Full variable domain (remainder filled in from reference TRBV19 and TRBJ2-4): DGGITQSPKYLFRKEGQNVTLSCEQNLNHDAMYWYRQDPGQGLRLIYYSQIVNDFQKGDIAEGYSVSREKKESFPLTVTSAQKNPTAFYLCASSIGTENIQYFGAGTRLSVL.